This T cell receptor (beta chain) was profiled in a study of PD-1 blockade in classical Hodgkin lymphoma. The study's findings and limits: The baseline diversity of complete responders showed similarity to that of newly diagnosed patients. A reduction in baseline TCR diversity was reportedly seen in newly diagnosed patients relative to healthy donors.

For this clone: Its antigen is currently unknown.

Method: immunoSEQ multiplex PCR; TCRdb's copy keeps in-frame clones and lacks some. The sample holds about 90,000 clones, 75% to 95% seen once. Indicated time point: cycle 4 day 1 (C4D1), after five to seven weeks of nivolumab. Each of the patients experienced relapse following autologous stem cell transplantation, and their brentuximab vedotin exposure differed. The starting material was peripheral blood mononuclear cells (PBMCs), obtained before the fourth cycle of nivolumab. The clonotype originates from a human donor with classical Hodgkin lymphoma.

CDR3 sequence (DNA): TGCAGTGCTAGCCGAGGGACCCAGTACTTC. It is translated as CSASRGTQYF. The chain recombines TRBV20-1 with TRBJ2-5, with D unclear. The CDR3 is 10 amino acids. The V gene's germline CDR1 is DFQATT and CDR2 SNEGSKA (reference sequence). V was clipped by 3 bases and J by 7 bases, with 6 bases between them.